The 5 T cell receptor beta chains below come from one sample, sequenced in a study of cytomegalovirus exposure and HLA in healthy donors. Amplification used 60 Vbeta primers and 13 Jbeta primers. TCRdb's table, derived via immunoSEQ multiplex PCR, lists solely in-frame clones and lacks some. The table lists some 130,000 clones, 70% to 80% of them singletons. Sequenced input: PBMCs. Receptors originate from a man aged 25-45 years in good health and CMV-seronegative.

This clone was counted only a few times. The chain combines TRBV30 with TRBJ2-5; D is perhaps TRBD1 (5 bases). The germline V gene has CDR1 GTSNPN and CDR2 SVGIG (reference sequence). The CDR3 extends over 14 amino acids. The V and J ends lost 4 bases and 5 bases respectively, with 17 bases between them. In nucleotides, the CDR3 is TGTGCCTGGACGTCGTGGGGCCACGGGGAGACCCAGTACTTC. Its protein product is CAWTSWGHGETQYF.

The rearrangement uses TRBV25-1 and TRBJ2-3, with 8 nucleotides matching TRBD2. Per the germline V gene, CDR1 is MGHDK and CDR2 is SYGVNS. The CDR3 is made up of 15 amino acids. Unmatched junction bases numbered 5, after V lost 4 bases and J lost 2 bases. The CDR3 nucleotides read TGTGCCAGCAGTGCGCGGGAGGAGTCCACAGATACGCAGTATTTT. Protein sequence: CASSAREESTDTQYF.

The chain joins TRBV2 to TRBJ2-1; 8 nucleotides align to TRBD2. The germline V gene encodes CDR1 SNHLY and CDR2 FYNNEI. Unmatched junction bases numbered 5, after V lost 3 bases and J lost 4 bases. The CDR3 is 15 residues long. CDR3 nucleotides: TGTGCCAGCAGTGACGAGACTAGCGTTTACAATGAGCAGTTCTTC. Amino acid sequence: CASSDETSVYNEQFF. The entire variable domain, with the rest obtained from reference TRBV2 and TRBJ2-1, is as follows: EPEVTQTPSHQVTQMGQEVILRCVPISNHLYFYWYRQILGQKVEFLVSFYNNEISEKSEIFDDQFSVERPDGSNFTLKIRSTKLEDSAMYFCASSDETSVYNEQFFGPGTRLTVL.

This rearrangement joins TRBV5-1 to TRBJ2-3; TRBD2 might be the D (5 bases). Trimming pared 2 bases from V and 6 bases from J, leaving 13 bases between. There are 14 residues in the CDR3. CDR1 SGHRS and CDR2 YFSETQ come from the germline V gene. The CDR3 region has the DNA TGCGCCAGCAGCTTCGGAGCGGTCCGGGATACGCAGTATTTT. This gives the protein CASSFGAVRDTQYF.

The chain carries TRBV28 and TRBJ2-1; D call uncertain. Trimming removed 2 bases from V and 3 bases from J, with 8 bases in between. The CDR3 totals 14 residues. CDR1 MDHEN and CDR2 SYDVKM come from the germline V gene. The CDR3 region is CASSLMASYNEQFF. The DNA of the CDR3 is TGTGCCAGCAGTTTAATGGCTAGCTACAATGAGCAGTTCTTC.